This TCR beta chain was retrieved from a study of blood T cell repertoires in COVID-19. Across the study: T cells, B-cell-depleted T cells, or PBMCs provided the cDNA or gDNA that served as material.

The CDR3 is made up of 13 amino acids. Trimming stripped 3 bases from V and 0 bases from J, with 5 bases between. Germline V gene sequence: CDR1 MGHRA, CDR2 YSYEKL. TCRdb's copy holds only in-frame clones and misses some; the assay was immunoSEQ multiplex PCR. The top ten hold 9.7% of the sample, which has about 220,000 clones, roughly 84% seen once. The specimen was peripheral blood. This receptor was taken from a man between 50 and 59 years old with active or convalescent COVID-19. The chain links TRBV4-1 to TRBJ1-1; D is unclear. The CDR3: CASSHEVNTEAFF. DNA of the CDR3: TGCGCCAGCAGCCATGAGGTGAACACTGAAGCTTTCTTT.